These 25 T cell receptor beta chains share one sample of origin, sequenced in a study of blood T cell repertoires in COVID-19. TCRdb's copy holds only in-frame clones and misses some; the assay was immunoSEQ multiplex PCR. The sample holds about 300,000 clones, under 90% seen once. Sequenced: PBMCs or T cells enriched from blood (not recorded which). Receptors were obtained from a woman aged 45 to 65 who had been exposed to COVID-19.

The rearrangement links TRBV11-2 to TRBJ2-1; 8 nucleotides line up with TRBD1. Germline CDR1 reads SGHAT; CDR2 reads FQNNGV. The CDR3 totals 13 residues. With V trimmed by 4 bases and J by 10 bases, 6 bases remained unmatched. This chain's CDR3 is CASSYGQGIEQFF. The DNA of the CDR3 is TGTGCCAGCAGCTACGGACAGGGCATAGAGCAGTTCTTC.

The chain has TRBV11-1 and TRBJ2-3; weak D call: TRBD2 (5 bases). The germline gives CDR1 SGHAT, CDR2 FQDESV (reference sequence). Trimming pared 6 bases from V and 5 bases from J, leaving 12 bases between. The CDR3 contains 13 residues. The CDR3 nucleotides are TGTGCCAGCAGACGGACTTGGGGAGATACGCAGTATTTT. This sequence encodes CASRRTWGDTQYF.

V gene TRBV27 combines with J gene TRBJ2-7; 7 bases align to TRBD1. The germline V gene has CDR1 MNHEY and CDR2 SMNVEV (reference sequence). This CDR3 is built from 15 residues. V was clipped by 5 bases and J by 0 bases; unmatched bases: 7. The CDR3 is CASSIRTGYSYEQYF. The CDR3 DNA is TGTGCCAGCAGTATCCGGACAGGCTACTCCTACGAGCAGTACTTC.

A single count supports this clone. The V and J genes are TRBV4-1 and TRBJ2-5, with 7 bases lining up with TRBD1. Germline assignment: CDR1 MGHRA and CDR2 YSYEKL. Germline trimming cut 4 bases from V and 4 bases from J; bases unmatched to any gene: 6. CDR3 length: 14 residues. The CDR3 DNA is TGCGCCAGCAGCCCCCGACAGGGAATAGAGACCCAGTACTTC. It translates to CASSPRQGIETQYF.

The chain combines TRBV4-2 with TRBJ1-2; no reliable D call. The germline CDR1 and CDR2 sequences are LGHNA and YNFKEQ. The CDR3 is 13 amino acids. V shed 1 base and J shed 6 bases, with 9 bases lying between them. The CDR3 region has the DNA TGTGCCAGCAGCCAAGCGGCGGGTAATGGCTACACCTTC. Its translation is CASSQAAGNGYTF.

The chain recombines TRBV24-1 with TRBJ2-5; possibly TRBD2 for D (6 bases). This CDR3 has 14 amino acids. Trimming pared 12 bases from V and 4 bases from J, leaving 20 bases between. In germline, CDR1 is KGHDR, CDR2 SFDVKD. This chain's CDR3 is CALPGGRYGETQYF. The CDR3 nucleotides read TGTGCCTTACCCGGGGGTAGGTACGGAGAGACCCAGTACTTC.

This clone was recorded once. This chain links TRBV28 with TRBJ1-5; D is possibly TRBD1 (6 bases). This CDR3 is 15 amino acids long. The germline V gene encodes CDR1 MDHEN and CDR2 SYDVKM. The V and J ends lost 6 bases and 5 bases respectively, with 17 bases between them. The CDR3 reads CASSLGGQAHQPQHF. Here the CDR3 DNA reads TGTGCCAGCAGCCTCGGGGGGCAGGCGCATCAGCCCCAGCATTTT.

J is TRBJ2-1 and V is TRBV7-2, with 11 positions matching TRBD2. J lost 5 bases, V lost 1 base, and 4 bases had no gene match. CDR3 size: 16 residues. Germline assignment: CDR1 SGHTA and CDR2 FQGNSA. DNA for the CDR3: TGTGCCAGCAGCTTAGTCGGGACTAGCGGTCACAATGAGCAGTTCTTC. Its translation: CASSLVGTSGHNEQFF.

V usage is TRBV11-2 and J usage is TRBJ2-1; 9 bases fit TRBD2. The CDR3 contains 15 residues. In germline, CDR1 is SGHAT, CDR2 FQNNGV. The J segment lost 4 bases and the V segment lost 5 bases, leaving 6 bases of the junction unmatched. The CDR3 here is CASSRGSGGYNEQFF. In DNA, the CDR3 is TGTGCCAGCAGCCGTGGTAGCGGGGGATACAATGAGCAGTTCTTC.

V and J are TRBV19 and TRBJ2-1, with TRBD2 identical over 7 bases. Germline values: CDR1 LNHDA, CDR2 SQIVND (reference sequence). V was pared by 5 bases and J by 0 bases, with 7 bases of the junction left unmatched. CDR3 length: 16 amino acids. The CDR3 here is CASSFRSSGSYNEQFF. In DNA form, the CDR3 reads TGTGCCAGTAGTTTCCGCTCTAGCGGCTCCTACAATGAGCAGTTCTTC.

This sequence joins TRBV15 and TRBJ1-5, with D maybe TRBD1 (5 bases). This CDR3 comprises 15 residues. The V end lost 1 base, the J end lost 0 bases, and 7 bases lay between the germline ends. CDR1 is LNHNV and CDR2 is YYDKDF in the germline V gene (reference sequence). CDR3 amino acids: CATSRAGNSNQPQHF. The CDR3 region has the DNA TGTGCCACCAGCAGAGCAGGGAATAGCAATCAGCCCCAGCATTTT.

This clone was recorded once. The chain uses TRBV19 and TRBJ1-1; possibly TRBD1 for D (5 bases). From germline, CDR1 is LNHDA and CDR2 SQIVND (reference sequence). The CDR3 spans 15 residues. V lost 8 bases to trimming and J lost 2 bases, with 18 bases between them. The CDR3 is CASDHGHKGNTEAFF. The DNA for the CDR3 is TGTGCCAGTGATCATGGACACAAGGGAAACACTGAAGCTTTCTTT.

The chain employs TRBV19 and TRBJ2-1, with 8 bases that match TRBD1. Germline CDR1 is LNHDA and CDR2 is SQIVND (reference sequence). CDR3 length equals 13 residues. The J segment lost 4 bases and the V segment lost 6 bases, leaving 2 bases of the junction unmatched. CDR3 protein: CASRQGEYNEQFF. The CDR3 DNA is TGTGCCAGTAGACAGGGGGAATACAATGAGCAGTTCTTC.

Only a few counts were recorded for this clone. The chain uses TRBV12-3 or TRBV12-4 and TRBJ1-1; no clear D gene. The CDR3 has 13 residues. The germline V and J ends were trimmed by 5 bases and 1 base, with 8 bases remaining between them. CDR3 DNA sequence: TGTGCCAGCAGTCGGCAGGAGAACACTGAAGCTTTCTTT. Protein sequence: CASSRQENTEAFF.

CDR3 DNA sequence: TGTGCCAGCTCACCACCCGACAGGGGAACGTATGGCTACACCTTC. Its protein product is CASSPPDRGTYGYTF. This chain joins TRBV18 and TRBJ1-2; 8 bases are shared with TRBD1. The CDR3 loop spans 15 amino acids. Losses at the gene ends were 0 bases for V and 5 bases for J; bases not matched to a gene: 5. Germline V CDR1 and CDR2: KGHSH, LQKENI.

This chain joins TRBV7-9 and TRBJ2-1; D is perhaps TRBD2 (5 bases). Germline-derived CDR1 and CDR2 are SEHNR and FQNEAQ (reference sequence). The CDR3 covers 12 residues. V was shortened by 5 bases and J by 8 bases, with 10 bases between the two germline ends. CDR3 in amino acids: CASSQLGDEQFF. Written as DNA, the CDR3 is TGTGCCAGCAGCCAACTCGGGGATGAGCAGTTCTTC. The whole variable domain, remainder taken from reference TRBV7-9 and TRBJ2-1, is DTGVSQNPRHKITKRGQNVTFRCDPISEHNRLYWYRQTLGQGPEFLTYFQNEAQLEKSRLLSDRFSAERPKGSFSTLEIQRTEQGDSAMYLCASSQLGDEQFFGPGTRLTVL.

The count of this clone is one. The gene calls are TRBV21-1 and TRBJ2-7; TRBD1 reflects the table's D call only, with no check against the DNA. TRBV21-1 is classified as a pseudogene. The CDR3 runs 18 residues. CDR3: CASSKYPQGQGSWYEQYF. The CDR3 DNA reads as TGTGCCAGCAGCAAATATCCCCAAGGACAGGGGAGTTGGTACGAGCAGTACTTC.

The chain joins TRBV14 to TRBJ2-7, with D tentatively TRBD2 (6 bases). V shed 1 base and J shed 0 bases, with 13 bases lying between them. The CDR3 runs to 16 residues. Germline V gene sequence: CDR1 SGHDN, CDR2 FVKESK. The CDR3 DNA is TGTGCCAGCAGCCAAGGGGACTCATTTAGCTCCTACGAGCAGTACTTC. Translated, it gives CASSQGDSFSSYEQYF.

The chain has TRBV7-9 and TRBJ1-1; 7 bases map to TRBD1. Trimming at V came to 6 bases and at J to 0 bases, leaving 7 bases not matched to a gene. Germline values: CDR1 SEHNR, CDR2 FQNEAQ (reference sequence). The CDR3 is 15 amino acids. The CDR3 coding sequence is TGTGCCAGCAGTTTGGGACAGACCATGAACACTGAAGCTTTCTTT. This encodes CASSLGQTMNTEAFF. Together with reference TRBV7-9 and TRBJ1-1, the CDR3 gives the full variable domain: DTGVSQNPRHKITKRGQNVTFRCDPISEHNRLYWYRQTLGQGPEFLTYFQNEAQLEKSRLLSDRFSAERPKGSFSTLEIQRTEQGDSAMYLCASSLGQTMNTEAFFGQGTRLTVV.

The chain couples TRBV19 to TRBJ2-2; the D gene is possibly TRBD2 (6 bases). CDR1 and CDR2 from the germline V gene are LNHDA and SQIVND (reference sequence). The CDR3 contains 15 residues. V lost 0 bases and J lost 9, with 14 bases in between. The CDR3 coding sequence is TGTGCCAGTAGTATAGATTCACTAGCTCCCCGGGAGCTGTTTTTT. This gives the protein CASSIDSLAPRELFF.

CDR3 DNA sequence: TGTGCCAGCGGGCAAGGGGAGGACACTGAAGCTTTCTTT. This translates into CASGQGEDTEAFF. The chain carries TRBV4-2 and TRBJ1-1; the D gene is possibly TRBD1 (5 bases). The CDR3 is 13 amino acids. Germline CDR1 LGHNA, CDR2 YNFKEQ. Trimming left V 8 bases short and J 3 bases short, with 13 bases between.

This chain joins TRBV28 and TRBJ2-2, with D perhaps TRBD1 (6 bases). The CDR3 runs to 13 residues. Germline V gene lookup returns CDR1 MDHEN and CDR2 SYDVKM. V dropped 5 bases and J dropped 4 bases, with 8 bases sitting between them. The CDR3 is CASSRDITGELFF. CDR3 nucleotides: TGTGCCAGCAGTCGGGACATCACCGGGGAGCTGTTTTTT.

The V call is TRBV6-5, the J call TRBJ2-1; 10 positions match TRBD2. This CDR3 comprises 14 residues. Germline CDR1 MNHEY, CDR2 SVGAGI. Trimming cost V 6 bases and J 7 bases; bases outside gene matches: 6. The CDR3 here is CASSRELAGNEQFF. The CDR3 DNA is TGTGCCAGCAGCAGGGAACTAGCGGGGAATGAGCAGTTCTTC.

The rearrangement links TRBV4-2 to TRBJ2-7, with TRBD1 matching over 7 bases. The CDR3 spans 14 residues. The ends lost 0 bases at V and 3 bases at J; junction bases unmatched: 2. Germline values: CDR1 LGHNA, CDR2 YNFKEQ. CDR3 DNA sequence: TGTGCCAGCAGCCAAGAGGACAGGATCTACGAGCAGTACTTC. Its translation is CASSQEDRIYEQYF.

This clone was observed a single time. The V and J genes are TRBV29-1 and TRBJ2-1; 10 nucleotides match TRBD2. CDR1 is SQVTM and CDR2 is ANQGSEA in the germline V gene. The CDR3 runs 15 residues. V trimming: 5 bases; J trimming: 9 bases; junction bases outside the gene matches: 13. The CDR3 DNA reads TGCAGCGTTTCCAGTAGCGGGGGGCATTTAGGTGAGCAGTTCTTC. This translates into CSVSSSGGHLGEQFF.